Below are 13 T cell receptor beta chains sequenced from a single sample in a study of cytotoxic CD8 clonotypes in ibrutinib-treated CLL. The repertoire was sequenced with immunoSEQ multiplex PCR; TCRdb's copy has only in-frame clones and lacks some. The profile shows about 140,000 clones, around three quarters of them singletons. The sequencing here drew on PBMCs, taken after 12 months of ibrutinib treatment. These receptor sequences come from a human donor with chronic lymphocytic leukemia.

The CDR3 is CASSLSGTANTEAFF. DNA of the CDR3: TGTGCCAGCAGTTTATCCGGGACAGCGAACACTGAAGCTTTCTTT. The chain employs TRBV27 and TRBJ1-1; 7 bases are a match to TRBD1. The CDR3 runs to 15 residues. Per germline, CDR1 MNHEY and CDR2 SMNVEV (reference sequence). The V and J ends lost 0 bases and 1 base, in that order; junction bases with no gene match: 2.

Here the CDR3 reads CASSPAVNPRADTQYF. The CDR3 coding sequence is TGCGCCAGCAGCCCCGCAGTTAACCCTCGGGCAGATACGCAGTATTTT. The chain carries TRBV4-1 and TRBJ2-3; D is unclear. The CDR3 spans 16 residues. CDR1 is MGHRA, CDR2 YSYEKL, per germline. V lost 4 bases, J lost 4 bases, and 18 bases lay in between.

CDR3 residues: CASSPQPGTGDDEQYF. In DNA, the CDR3 is TGTGCCAGTTCCCCGCAACCAGGGACAGGGGACGACGAGCAGTACTTC. V gene TRBV18 combines with J gene TRBJ2-7, with TRBD1 identical over 10 bases. There are 16 residues in the CDR3. CDR1 is KGHSH and CDR2 is LQKENI in the germline V gene. V shed 9 bases and J 5 bases; nucleotides not matched to a gene: 16.

The V call is TRBV28, the J call TRBJ2-7; perhaps D is TRBD1 or TRBD2 (6 bases each). V shed 4 bases and J shed 4 bases, with 14 bases lying between them. Germline V gene data show CDR1 as MDHEN and CDR2 as SYDVKM. CDR3 length: 14 amino acids. CDR3 DNA sequence: TGTGCCAGCAGTTCTGGGGGGCAATCTTACGAGCAGTACTTC. This encodes CASSSGGQSYEQYF.

A remark on this clone: At one of its ends the junction is not consistent with the germline gene, which may arise from a read error. The chain recombines TRBV4-1 with TRBJ1-4; the D gene is possibly TRBD1 (6 bases). This CDR3 is 15 amino acids long. Germline V CDR1 and CDR2: MGHRA, YSYEKL. CDR3 loop: CASSQDRQDNEKLFF. CDR3 in DNA: TGCGCCAGCAGTCAAGATAGACAGGATAATGAAAAACTGTTTTTT.

This chain connects TRBV6-1 to TRBJ2-3, with TRBD1 identical over 9 bases. From germline, CDR1 is MNHNS and CDR2 SASEGT. The CDR3 covers 13 residues. J was trimmed by 3 bases and V by 8 bases; bases with no gene match: 3. The CDR3 here is CASWDRVTDTQYF. The CDR3 DNA reads TGTGCCAGCTGGGACAGGGTGACAGATACGCAGTATTTT.

The CDR3 DNA reads as TGTGCCAGCTCCCTTACTACCTTCACAGATACGCAGTATTTT. Translating it yields CASSLTTFTDTQYF. V usage is TRBV18 and J usage is TRBJ2-3; no reliable D call. CDR3 length: 14 residues. From germline, CDR1 is KGHSH and CDR2 LQKENI. Trimming left V 6 bases short and J 2 bases short, with 12 bases between.

The chain has TRBV7-2 and TRBJ1-1; TRBD1 matches at 9 bases. Germline values: CDR1 SGHTA, CDR2 FQGNSA. V lost 5 bases, J lost 9 bases, and 7 bases stayed unmatched. CDR3 size: 13 residues. CDR3 in DNA: TGTGCCAGCAGCCTGTACAGGGGGCAAAAAGCTTTCTTT. Translated: CASSLYRGQKAFF.

The V call is TRBV10-3, the J call TRBJ2-1, with 11 bases matching TRBD2. Germline CDR1 and CDR2: ENHRY and SYGVKD. The CDR3 totals 17 residues. After removal of 5 bases from V and 4 bases from J, the junction contained 10 bases not matched to a gene. CDR3 DNA: TGTGCCATCAGTTCTTCACTAGCGGGGGACATATACAATGAGCAGTTCTTC. This gives the protein CAISSSLAGDIYNEQFF.

V usage is TRBV18 and J usage is TRBJ2-4; TRBD2 might be the D (6 bases). Germline values: CDR1 KGHSH, CDR2 LQKENI. There are 15 residues in the CDR3. V was pared by 4 bases and J by 0 bases, with 10 bases between. CDR3 region: CASSLGEAAKNIQYF. The CDR3 region has the DNA TGTGCCAGCTCACTGGGGGAGGCAGCCAAAAACATTCAGTACTTC.

This clone was counted between two and nine times. The chain joins TRBV9 to TRBJ1-2; possibly TRBD1 for D (5 bases). Germline V gene data show CDR1 as SGDLS and CDR2 as YYNGEE. V was cut by 0 bases and J by 0 bases, with 12 bases left in between. This CDR3 spans 16 amino acids. The CDR3 sequence is CASSVGGTLANYGYTF. In DNA, the CDR3 is TGTGCCAGCAGCGTAGGGGGGACGTTAGCTAACTATGGCTACACCTTC.

The J gene is TRBJ1-4, the V gene TRBV19; D perhaps matches TRBD1 (6 bases). This CDR3 spans 15 amino acids. Germline lookup yields CDR1 LNHDA and CDR2 SQIVND (reference sequence). Between the trimmed V and J ends, which lost 3 bases and 5 bases, there was a span of 13 bases. The CDR3: CASSIFSDRNEKLFF. The CDR3 DNA follows: TGTGCCAGTAGTATTTTCTCCGACAGGAATGAAAAACTGTTTTTT. The whole variable domain, remainder taken from reference TRBV19 and TRBJ1-4, is DGGITQSPKYLFRKEGQNVTLSCEQNLNHDAMYWYRQDPGQGLRLIYYSQIVNDFQKGDIAEGYSVSREKKESFPLTVTSAQKNPTAFYLCASSIFSDRNEKLFFGSGTQLSVL.

The V call is TRBV7-2, the J call TRBJ2-7, with 11 bases identical to TRBD2. Germline V gene sequence: CDR1 SGHTA, CDR2 FQGNSA. After removal of 5 bases from V and 2 bases from J, the junction contained 8 bases not matched to a gene. The CDR3 sequence is 16 residues long. CDR3 sequence: CASSPYTSGRTYEQYF. The CDR3 nucleotides are TGTGCCAGCAGCCCGTACACTAGCGGGAGAACCTACGAGCAGTACTTC.